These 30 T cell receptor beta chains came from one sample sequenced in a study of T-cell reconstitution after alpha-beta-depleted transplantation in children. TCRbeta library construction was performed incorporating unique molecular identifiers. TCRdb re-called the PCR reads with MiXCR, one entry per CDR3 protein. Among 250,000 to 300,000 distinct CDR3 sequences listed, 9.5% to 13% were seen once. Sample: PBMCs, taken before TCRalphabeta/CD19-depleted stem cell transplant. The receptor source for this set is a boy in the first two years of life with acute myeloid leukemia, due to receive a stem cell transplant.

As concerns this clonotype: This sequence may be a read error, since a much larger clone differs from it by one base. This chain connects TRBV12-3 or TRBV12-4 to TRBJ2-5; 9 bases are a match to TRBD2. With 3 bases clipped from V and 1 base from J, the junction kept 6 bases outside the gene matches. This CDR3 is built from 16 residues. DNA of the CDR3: TGTGCCAGCAGTTTCCGTGGGACTAGCTCCCAAGAGACCCAGTACTTC. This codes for CASSFRGTSSQETQYF.

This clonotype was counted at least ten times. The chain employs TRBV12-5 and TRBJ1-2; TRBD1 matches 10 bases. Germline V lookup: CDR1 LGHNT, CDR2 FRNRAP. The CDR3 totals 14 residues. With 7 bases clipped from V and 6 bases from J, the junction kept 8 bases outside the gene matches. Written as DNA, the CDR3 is TGTGCTAGTGCTGGGACAGGGGTGTTTAATGGCTACACCTTC. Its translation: CASAGTGVFNGYTF.

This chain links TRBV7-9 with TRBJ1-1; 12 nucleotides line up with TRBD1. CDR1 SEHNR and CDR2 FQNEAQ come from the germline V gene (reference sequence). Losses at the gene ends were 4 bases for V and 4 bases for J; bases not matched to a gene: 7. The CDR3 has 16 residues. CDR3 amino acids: CASSSRDRGLGTEAFF. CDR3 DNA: TGTGCCAGCAGCTCACGGGACAGGGGGCTTGGCACTGAAGCTTTCTTT.

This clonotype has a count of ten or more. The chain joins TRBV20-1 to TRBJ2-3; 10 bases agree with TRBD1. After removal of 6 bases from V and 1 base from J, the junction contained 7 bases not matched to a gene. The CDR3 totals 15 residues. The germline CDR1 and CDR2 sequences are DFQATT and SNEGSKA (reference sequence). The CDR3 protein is CSAPGQGGRTDTQYF. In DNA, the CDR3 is TGCAGTGCACCCGGACAGGGGGGACGCACAGATACGCAGTATTTT.

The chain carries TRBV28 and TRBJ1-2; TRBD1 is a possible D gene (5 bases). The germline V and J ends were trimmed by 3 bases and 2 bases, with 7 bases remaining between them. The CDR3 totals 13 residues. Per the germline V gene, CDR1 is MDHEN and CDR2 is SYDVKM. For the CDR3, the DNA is TGTGCCAGCAGTTTTAGGGGAAACTATGGCTACACCTTC. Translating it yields CASSFRGNYGYTF.

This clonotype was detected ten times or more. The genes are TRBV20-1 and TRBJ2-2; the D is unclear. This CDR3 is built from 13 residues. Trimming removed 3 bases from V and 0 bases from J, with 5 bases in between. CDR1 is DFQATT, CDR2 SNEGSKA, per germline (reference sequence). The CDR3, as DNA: TGCAGTGCTAGGGTGGCGAACACCGGGGAGCTGTTTTTT. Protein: CSARVANTGELFF.

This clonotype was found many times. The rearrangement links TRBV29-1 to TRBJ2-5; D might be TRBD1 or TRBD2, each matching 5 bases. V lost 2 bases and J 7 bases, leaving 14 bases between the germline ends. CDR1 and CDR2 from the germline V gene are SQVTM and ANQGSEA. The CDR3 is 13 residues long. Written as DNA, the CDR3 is TGCAGCGTTGAAAGAGGGACCCAGGGGACCCAGTACTTC. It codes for CSVERGTQGTQYF. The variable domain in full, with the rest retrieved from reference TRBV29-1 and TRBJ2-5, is SAVISQKPSRDICQRGTSLTIQCQVDSQVTMMFWYRQQPGQSLTLIATANQGSEATYESGFVIDKFPISRPNLTFSTLTVSNMSPEDSSIYLCSVERGTQGTQYFGPGTRLLVL.

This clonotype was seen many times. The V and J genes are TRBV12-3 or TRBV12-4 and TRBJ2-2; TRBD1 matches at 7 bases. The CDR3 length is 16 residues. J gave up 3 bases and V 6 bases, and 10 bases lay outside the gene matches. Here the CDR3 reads CASSRTGVIDTGELFF. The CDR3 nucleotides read TGTGCCAGCAGCCGTACAGGGGTTATTGACACCGGGGAGCTGTTTTTT.

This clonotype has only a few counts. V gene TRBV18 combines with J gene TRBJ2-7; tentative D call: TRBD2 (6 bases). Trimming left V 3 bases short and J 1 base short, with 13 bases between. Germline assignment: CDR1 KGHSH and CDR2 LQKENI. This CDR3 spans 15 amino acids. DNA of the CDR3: TGTGCCAGCTCACCGGCGGCTAGCGTATCCTACGAGCAGTACTTC. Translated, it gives CASSPAASVSYEQYF.

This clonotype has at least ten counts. The CDR3, as DNA: TGTGCCAGCAGCCCCCAAGGAGGACAGGGAATATACAATGAGCAGTTCTTC. This gives the protein CASSPQGGQGIYNEQFF. The gene calls are TRBV4-2 and TRBJ2-1; 8 nucleotides align to TRBD1. V gave up 4 bases and J gave up 4 bases; unmatched junction bases: 12. This CDR3 spans 17 amino acids. Germline V CDR1 and CDR2: LGHNA, YNFKEQ.

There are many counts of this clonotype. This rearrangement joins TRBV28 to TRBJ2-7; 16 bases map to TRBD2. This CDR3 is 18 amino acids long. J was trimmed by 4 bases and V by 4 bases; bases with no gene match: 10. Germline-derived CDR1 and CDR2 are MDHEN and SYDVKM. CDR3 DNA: TGTGCCAGCAGTTCCATGGGACTAGCGGGAGGGCCGTTGTACGAGCAGTACTTC. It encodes CASSSMGLAGGPLYEQYF.

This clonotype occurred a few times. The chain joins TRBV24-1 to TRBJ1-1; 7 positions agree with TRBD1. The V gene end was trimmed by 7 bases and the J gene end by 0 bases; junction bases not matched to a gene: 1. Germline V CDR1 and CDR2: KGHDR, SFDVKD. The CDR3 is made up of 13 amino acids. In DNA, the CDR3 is TGTGCCACCAGGGACAGGCTGAACACTGAAGCTTTCTTT. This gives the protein CATRDRLNTEAFF.

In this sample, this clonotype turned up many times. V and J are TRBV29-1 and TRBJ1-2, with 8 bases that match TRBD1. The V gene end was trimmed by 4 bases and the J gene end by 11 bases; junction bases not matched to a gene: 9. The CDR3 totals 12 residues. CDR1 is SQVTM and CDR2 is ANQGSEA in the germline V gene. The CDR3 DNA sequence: TGCAGCGTTGGGACAGGGTTGGGTGGTTACACCTTC. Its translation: CSVGTGLGGYTF.

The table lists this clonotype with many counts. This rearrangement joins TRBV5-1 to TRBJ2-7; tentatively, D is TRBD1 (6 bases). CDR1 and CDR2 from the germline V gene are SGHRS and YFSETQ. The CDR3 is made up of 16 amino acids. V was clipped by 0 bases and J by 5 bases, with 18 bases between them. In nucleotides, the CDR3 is TGCGCCAGCAGCTTGGAGGGTACAGGGAACGTCAACGAGCAGTACTTC. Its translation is CASSLEGTGNVNEQYF.

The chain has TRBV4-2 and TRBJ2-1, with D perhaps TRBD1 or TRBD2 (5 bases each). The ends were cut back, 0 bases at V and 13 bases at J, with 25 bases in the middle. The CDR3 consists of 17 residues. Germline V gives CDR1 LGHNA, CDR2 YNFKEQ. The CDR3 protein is CASSQDHPFLGGPLQFF. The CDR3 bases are TGTGCCAGCAGCCAAGATCACCCATTTCTTGGGGGACCCCTACAGTTCTTC.

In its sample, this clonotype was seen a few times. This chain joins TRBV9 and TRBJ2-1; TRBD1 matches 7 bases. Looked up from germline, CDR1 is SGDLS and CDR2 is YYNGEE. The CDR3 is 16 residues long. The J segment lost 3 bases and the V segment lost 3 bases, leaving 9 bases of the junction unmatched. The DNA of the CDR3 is TGTGCCAGCAGCGAATATGACAGGGTTGTCTACAATGAGCAGTTCTTC. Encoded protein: CASSEYDRVVYNEQFF.

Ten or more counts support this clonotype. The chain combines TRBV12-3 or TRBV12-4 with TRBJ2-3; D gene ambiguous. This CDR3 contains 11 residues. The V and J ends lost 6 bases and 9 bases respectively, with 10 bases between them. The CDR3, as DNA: TGTGCCAGCAGGATGGGAAGAACGCAGTATTTT. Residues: CASRMGRTQYF.

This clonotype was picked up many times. The CDR3 region has the DNA TGTGCCAGCAGTTGGGACGGTGAACCCACAGATACGCAGTATTTT. It encodes CASSWDGEPTDTQYF. The gene calls are TRBV12-3 or TRBV12-4 and TRBJ2-3; D could derive from TRBD1 or TRBD2 (5 bases each). This CDR3 region has 15 residues. With 4 bases removed from V and 2 bases from J, the gap between germline ends came to 13 bases.

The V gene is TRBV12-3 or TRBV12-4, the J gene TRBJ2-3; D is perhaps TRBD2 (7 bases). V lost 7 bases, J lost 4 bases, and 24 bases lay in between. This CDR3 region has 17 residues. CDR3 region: CASNHWGGGPIADTQYF. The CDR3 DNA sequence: TGTGCCAGCAACCATTGGGGGGGGGGGCCTATAGCAGATACGCAGTATTTT.

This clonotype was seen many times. The CDR3 nucleotides are TGCGCCAGCAGCCAAGAGTTCAGAGACGAGCAGTTCTTC. Protein sequence: CASSQEFRDEQFF. J is TRBJ2-1 and V is TRBV4-3, with no clear D. The CDR3 is 13 residues long. Germline lookup yields CDR1 LGHNA and CDR2 YSLEER. V was trimmed by 0 bases and J by 10 bases, leaving 10 bases between them.

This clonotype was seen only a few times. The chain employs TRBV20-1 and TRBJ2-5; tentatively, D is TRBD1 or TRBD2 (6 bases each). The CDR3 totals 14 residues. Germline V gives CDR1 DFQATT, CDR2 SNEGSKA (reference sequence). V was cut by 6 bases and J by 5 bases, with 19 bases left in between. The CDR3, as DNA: TGCAGTGCCCCACCCCCCGGGGGCCGGGAGACCCAGTACTTC. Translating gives CSAPPPGGRETQYF.

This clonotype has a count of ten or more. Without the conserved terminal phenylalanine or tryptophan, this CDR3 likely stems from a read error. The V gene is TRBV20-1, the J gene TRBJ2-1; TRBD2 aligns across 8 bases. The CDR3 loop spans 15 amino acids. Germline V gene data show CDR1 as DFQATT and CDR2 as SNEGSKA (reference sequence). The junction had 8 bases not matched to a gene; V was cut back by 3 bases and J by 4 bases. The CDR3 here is CSASGGLVGYNEQFS. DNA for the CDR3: TGCAGTGCTAGTGGGGGACTAGTGGGGTACAATGAGCAGTTCTCC.

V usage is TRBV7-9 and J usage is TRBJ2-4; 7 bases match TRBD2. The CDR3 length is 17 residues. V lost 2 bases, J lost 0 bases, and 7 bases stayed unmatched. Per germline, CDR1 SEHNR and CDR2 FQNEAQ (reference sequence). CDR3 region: CASSLRERDLAKNIQYF. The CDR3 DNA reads TGTGCCAGCAGCTTACGGGAGCGGGACCTAGCCAAAAACATTCAGTACTTC. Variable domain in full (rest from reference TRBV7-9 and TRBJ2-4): DTGVSQNPRHKITKRGQNVTFRCDPISEHNRLYWYRQTLGQGPEFLTYFQNEAQLEKSRLLSDRFSAERPKGSFSTLEIQRTEQGDSAMYLCASSLRERDLAKNIQYFGAGTRLSVL.

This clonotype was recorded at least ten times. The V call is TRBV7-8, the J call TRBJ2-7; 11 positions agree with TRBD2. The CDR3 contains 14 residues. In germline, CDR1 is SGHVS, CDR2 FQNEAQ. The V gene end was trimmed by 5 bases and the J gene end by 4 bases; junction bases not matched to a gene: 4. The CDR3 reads CASSETSGRYEQYF. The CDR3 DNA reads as TGTGCCAGCAGCGAAACTAGCGGGAGATACGAGCAGTACTTC.

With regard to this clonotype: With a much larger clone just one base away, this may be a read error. CDR3: CASSLWARRSLYGYTF. The CDR3 bases are TGTGCCAGCAGTTTATGGGCGCGGCGGAGCCTCTATGGCTACACCTTC. This chain joins TRBV28 and TRBJ1-2; D is unclear. Germline values: CDR1 MDHEN, CDR2 SYDVKM. This CDR3 has 16 amino acids. V was shortened by 0 bases and J by 4 bases, with 15 bases between the two germline ends.

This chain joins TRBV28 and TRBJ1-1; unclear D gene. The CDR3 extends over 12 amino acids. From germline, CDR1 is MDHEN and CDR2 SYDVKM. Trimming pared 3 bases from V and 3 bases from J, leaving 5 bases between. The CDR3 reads CASSFWYTEAFF. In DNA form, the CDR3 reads TGTGCCAGCAGTTTCTGGTACACTGAAGCTTTCTTT.

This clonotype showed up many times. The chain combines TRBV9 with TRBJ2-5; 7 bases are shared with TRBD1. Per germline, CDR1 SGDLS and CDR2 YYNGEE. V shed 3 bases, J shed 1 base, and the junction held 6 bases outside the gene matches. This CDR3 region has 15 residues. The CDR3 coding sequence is TGTGCCAGCAGCGGACAGGGATGGGTCCAAGAGACCCAGTACTTC. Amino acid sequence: CASSGQGWVQETQYF.

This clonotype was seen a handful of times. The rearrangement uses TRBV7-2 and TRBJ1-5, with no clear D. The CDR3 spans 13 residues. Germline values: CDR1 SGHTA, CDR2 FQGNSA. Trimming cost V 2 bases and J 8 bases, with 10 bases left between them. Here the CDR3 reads CASSLRPAEPQHF. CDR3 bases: TGTGCCAGCAGCTTAAGGCCAGCCGAGCCCCAGCATTTT. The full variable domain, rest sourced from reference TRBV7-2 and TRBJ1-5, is GAGVSQSPSNKVTEKGKDVELRCDPISGHTALYWYRQSLGQGLEFLIYFQGNSAPDKSGLPSDRFSAERTGGSVSTLTIQRTQQEDSAVYLCASSLRPAEPQHFGDGTRLSIL.

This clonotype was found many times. This CDR3 reads CASSWDGLTGELFF. The CDR3 DNA reads TGTGCCAGCAGCTGGGACGGACTCACCGGGGAGCTGTTTTTT. The gene calls are TRBV7-3 and TRBJ2-2; either TRBD1 or TRBD2 may supply D (5 bases each). The CDR3 totals 14 residues. Germline loops: CDR1 SGHTA, CDR2 FQGTGA. V was pared by 4 bases and J by 4 bases, with 10 bases between.

CDR3 nucleotides: TGTGCCAGCAGCTTAAGGTCCTACACCGGGGAGCTGTTTTTT. Amino acids: CASSLRSYTGELFF. V usage is TRBV7-3 and J usage is TRBJ2-2; unclear D gene. Germline loops: CDR1 SGHTA, CDR2 FQGTGA. This CDR3 spans 14 amino acids. Trimming took 1 base from V and 3 from J, leaving 6 bases between them.